Given below is one TCR beta chain in context. Its antigen is not identified. Method: immunoSEQ multiplex PCR; TCRdb's copy keeps in-frame clones and lacks some. Of roughly 96,000 clones in the sample, approximately 94% were seen once. The sample comes from a study of PD-1 blockade in classical Hodgkin lymphoma. As for the study in general: Patients in the cohort were put on intravenous nivolumab, 3 mg/kg every 2 weeks. Whole-study findings and limits: Complete responders' baseline diversity resembled that of newly diagnosed patients. Exclusion applied to patients who initiated nivolumab less than 1 year following ASCT.

The time point denotes: cycle 4 day 1 (C4D1), after more than 5 weeks of nivolumab. With no exception, relapse followed autologous stem cell transplantation in all patients, and brentuximab vedotin exposure varied. The V end lost 5 bases, the J end lost 11 bases, and 22 bases lay between the germline ends. The CDR3 is 15 amino acids. Germline V gene sequence: CDR1 MDHEN, CDR2 SYDVKM. This clonotype was sampled from a human donor with classical Hodgkin lymphoma. The V call is TRBV28, the J call TRBJ2-1; D call uncertain. The sample was peripheral blood mononuclear cells (PBMCs), taken before the fourth cycle of nivolumab. CDR3 sequence: CASSLSAPLRRQQFF. CDR3 coding DNA: TGTGCCAGCAGTCTCTCAGCTCCTCTTCGGCGACAGCAGTTCTTC.